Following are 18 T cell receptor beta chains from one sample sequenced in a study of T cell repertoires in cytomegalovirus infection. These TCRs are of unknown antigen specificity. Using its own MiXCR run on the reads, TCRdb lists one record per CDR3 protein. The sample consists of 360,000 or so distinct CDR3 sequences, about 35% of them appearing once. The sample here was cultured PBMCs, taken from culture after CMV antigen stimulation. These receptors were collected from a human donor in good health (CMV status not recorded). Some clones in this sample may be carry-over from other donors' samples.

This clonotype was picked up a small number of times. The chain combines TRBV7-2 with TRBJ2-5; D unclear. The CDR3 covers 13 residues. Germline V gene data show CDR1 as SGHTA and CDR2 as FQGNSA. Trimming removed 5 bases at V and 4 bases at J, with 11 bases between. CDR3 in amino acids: CASSPGAGETQYF. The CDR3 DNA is TGTGCCAGCAGCCCAGGTGCCGGAGAGACCCAGTACTTC.

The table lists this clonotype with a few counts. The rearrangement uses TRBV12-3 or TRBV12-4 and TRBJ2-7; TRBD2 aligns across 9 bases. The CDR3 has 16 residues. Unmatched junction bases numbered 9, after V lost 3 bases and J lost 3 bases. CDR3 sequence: CASSFGLAHHFYEQYF. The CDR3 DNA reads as TGTGCCAGCAGTTTCGGACTAGCGCACCATTTCTACGAGCAGTACTTC.

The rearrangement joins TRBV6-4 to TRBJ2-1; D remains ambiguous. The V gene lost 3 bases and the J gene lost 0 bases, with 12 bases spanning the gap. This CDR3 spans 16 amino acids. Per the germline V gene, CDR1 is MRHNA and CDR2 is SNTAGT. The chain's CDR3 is CASSEELASSYNEQFF. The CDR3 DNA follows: TGTGCCAGCAGTGAGGAGCTGGCCAGCTCCTACAATGAGCAGTTCTTC.

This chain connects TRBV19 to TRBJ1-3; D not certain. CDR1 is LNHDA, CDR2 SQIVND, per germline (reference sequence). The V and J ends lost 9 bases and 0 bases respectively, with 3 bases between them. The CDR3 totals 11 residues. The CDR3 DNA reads TGTGCCAGAATCTCTGGAAACACCATATATTTT. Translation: CARISGNTIYF.

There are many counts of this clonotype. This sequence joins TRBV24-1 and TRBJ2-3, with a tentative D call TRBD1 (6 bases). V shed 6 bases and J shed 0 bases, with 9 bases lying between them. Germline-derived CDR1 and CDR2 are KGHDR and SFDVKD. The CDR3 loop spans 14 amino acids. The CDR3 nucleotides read TGTGCCACCAGTCCAGGGACAAGCACAGATACGCAGTATTTT. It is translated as CATSPGTSTDTQYF.

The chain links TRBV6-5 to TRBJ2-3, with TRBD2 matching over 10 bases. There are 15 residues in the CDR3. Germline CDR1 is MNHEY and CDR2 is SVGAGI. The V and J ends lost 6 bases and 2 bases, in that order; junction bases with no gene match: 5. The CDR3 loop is CASRNLAGDTDTQYF. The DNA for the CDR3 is TGTGCCAGCAGAAACCTAGCGGGAGACACAGATACGCAGTATTTT.

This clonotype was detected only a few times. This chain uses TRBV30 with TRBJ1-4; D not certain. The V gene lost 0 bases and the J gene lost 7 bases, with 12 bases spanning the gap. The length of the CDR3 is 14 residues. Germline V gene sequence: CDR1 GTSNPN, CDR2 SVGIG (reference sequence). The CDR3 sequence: CAWSVQPFLEKLFF. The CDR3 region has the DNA TGTGCCTGGAGTGTGCAGCCTTTCCTTGAAAAACTGTTTTTT.

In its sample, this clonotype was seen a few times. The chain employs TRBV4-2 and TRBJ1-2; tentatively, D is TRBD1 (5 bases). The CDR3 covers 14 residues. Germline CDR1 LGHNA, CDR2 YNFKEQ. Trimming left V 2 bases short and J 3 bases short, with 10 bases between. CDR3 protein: CASSQRTGHYGYTF. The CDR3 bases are TGTGCCAGCAGCCAAAGAACAGGACACTATGGCTACACCTTC.

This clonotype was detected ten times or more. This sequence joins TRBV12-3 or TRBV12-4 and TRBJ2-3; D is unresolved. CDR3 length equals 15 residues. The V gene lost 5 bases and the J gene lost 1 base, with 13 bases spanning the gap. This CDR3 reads CASSKWDSGTDTQYF. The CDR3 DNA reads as TGTGCCAGCAGTAAATGGGATTCCGGCACAGATACGCAGTATTTT.

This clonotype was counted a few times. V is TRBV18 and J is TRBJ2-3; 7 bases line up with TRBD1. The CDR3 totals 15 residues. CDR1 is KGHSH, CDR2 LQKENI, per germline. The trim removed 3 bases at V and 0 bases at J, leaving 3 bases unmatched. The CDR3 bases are TGTGCCAGCTCACCCCGACAGGGAAGCACAGATACGCAGTATTTT. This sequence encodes CASSPRQGSTDTQYF.

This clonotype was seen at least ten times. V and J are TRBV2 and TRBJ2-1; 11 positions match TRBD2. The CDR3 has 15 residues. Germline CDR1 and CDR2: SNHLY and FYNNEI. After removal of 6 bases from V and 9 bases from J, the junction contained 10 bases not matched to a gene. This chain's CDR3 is CASSITTSGKAEQFF. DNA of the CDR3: TGTGCCAGCAGCATAACGACTAGCGGGAAGGCTGAGCAGTTCTTC.

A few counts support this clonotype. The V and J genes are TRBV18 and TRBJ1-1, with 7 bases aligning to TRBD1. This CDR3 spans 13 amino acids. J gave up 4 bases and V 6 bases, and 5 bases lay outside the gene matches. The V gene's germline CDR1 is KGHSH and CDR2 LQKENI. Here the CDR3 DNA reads TGTGCCAGCTCGCAGGGACAGAGCACTGAAGCTTTCTTT. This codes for CASSQGQSTEAFF.

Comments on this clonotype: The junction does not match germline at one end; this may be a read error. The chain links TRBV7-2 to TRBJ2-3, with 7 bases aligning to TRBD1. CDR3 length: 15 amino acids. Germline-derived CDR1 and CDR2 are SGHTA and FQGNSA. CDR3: CVSSLRTGRTDTQYF. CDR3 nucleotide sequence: TGTGTCAGCAGCCTTAGGACAGGACGAACAGATACGCAGTATTTT. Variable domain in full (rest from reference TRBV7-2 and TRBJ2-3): GAGVSQSPSNKVTEKGKDVELRCDPISGHTALYWYRQSLGQGLEFLIYFQGNSAPDKSGLPSDRFSAERTGGSVSTLTIQRTQQEDSAVYLCVSSLRTGRTDTQYFGPGTRLTVL.

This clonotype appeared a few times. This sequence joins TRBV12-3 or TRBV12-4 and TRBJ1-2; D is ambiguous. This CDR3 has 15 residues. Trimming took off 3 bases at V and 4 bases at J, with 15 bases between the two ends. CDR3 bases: TGTGCCAGCAGTTTTGGCCTTACTCCCCCCTATGGCTACACCTTC. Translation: CASSFGLTPPYGYTF.

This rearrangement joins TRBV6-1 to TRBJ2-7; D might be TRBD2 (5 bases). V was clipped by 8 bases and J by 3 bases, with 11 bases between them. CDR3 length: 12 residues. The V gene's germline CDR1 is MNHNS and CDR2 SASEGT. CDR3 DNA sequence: TGTGCCAGCGTGGGCGGGCTCTACGAGCAGTACTTC. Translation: CASVGGLYEQYF.

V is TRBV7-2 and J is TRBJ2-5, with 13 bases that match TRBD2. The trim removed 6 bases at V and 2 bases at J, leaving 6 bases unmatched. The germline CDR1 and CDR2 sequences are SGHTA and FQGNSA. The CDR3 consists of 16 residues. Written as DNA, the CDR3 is TGTGCCAGCAGTAATAGACTAGCGGGAGGTCAAGAGACCCAGTACTTC. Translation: CASSNRLAGGQETQYF.

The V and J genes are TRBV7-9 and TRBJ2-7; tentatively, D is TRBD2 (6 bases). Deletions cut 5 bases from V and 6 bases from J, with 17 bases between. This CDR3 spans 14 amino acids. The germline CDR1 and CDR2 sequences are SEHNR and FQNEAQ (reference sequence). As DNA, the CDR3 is TGTGCCAGCAGCACGAACCGGGGGATCGGCGAGCAGTACTTC. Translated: CASSTNRGIGEQYF.

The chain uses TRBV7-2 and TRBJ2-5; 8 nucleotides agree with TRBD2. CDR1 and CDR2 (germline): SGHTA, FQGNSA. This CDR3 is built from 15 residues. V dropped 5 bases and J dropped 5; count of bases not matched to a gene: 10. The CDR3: CASSVTGTRAETQYF. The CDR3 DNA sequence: TGTGCCAGCAGCGTTACCGGGACTAGGGCCGAGACCCAGTACTTC.